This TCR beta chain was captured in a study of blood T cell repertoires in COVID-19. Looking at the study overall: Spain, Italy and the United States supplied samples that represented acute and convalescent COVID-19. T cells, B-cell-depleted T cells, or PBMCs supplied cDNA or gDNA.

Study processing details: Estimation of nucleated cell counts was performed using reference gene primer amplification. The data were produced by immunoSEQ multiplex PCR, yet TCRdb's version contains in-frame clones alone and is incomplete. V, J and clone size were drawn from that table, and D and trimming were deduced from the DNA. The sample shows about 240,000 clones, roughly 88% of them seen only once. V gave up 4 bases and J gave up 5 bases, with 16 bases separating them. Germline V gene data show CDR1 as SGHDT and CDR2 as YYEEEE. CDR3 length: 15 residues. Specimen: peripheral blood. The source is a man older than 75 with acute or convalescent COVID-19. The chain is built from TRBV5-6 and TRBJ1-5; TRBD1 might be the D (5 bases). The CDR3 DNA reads TGTGCCAGCAGCGTTGGCGGACGGGGGGATCAGCCCCAGCATTTT. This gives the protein CASSVGGRGDQPQHF.